The 2 T cell receptor beta chains given below trace back to one sample, sequenced in a study of blood T cell repertoires in COVID-19. Only in-frame clones appear in the TCRdb table, and some are missing; sequencing was by immunoSEQ multiplex PCR. Among around 260,000 clones, around 87% were seen once, and the ten largest hold roughly 4.9%. Sequencing was performed on peripheral blood. The receptor set was obtained from a woman in her fifties or sixties with COVID-19, enrolled during active disease.

The chain uses TRBV9 and TRBJ2-2, with D possibly TRBD2 on 5 matching bases. The CDR3 has 15 amino acids. CDR1 and CDR2 from the germline V gene are SGDLS and YYNGEE. Trimming removed 0 bases at V and 1 base at J, with 7 bases between. CDR3 DNA: TGTGCCAGCAGCGTAGCCAGCGGGAACACCGGGGAGCTGTTTTTT. Translating it yields CASSVASGNTGELFF. Looking up the rest from reference TRBV9 and TRBJ2-2 gives the full variable domain: DSGVTQTPKHLITATGQRVTLRCSPRSGDLSVYWYQQSLDQGLQFLIQYYNGEERAKGNILERFSAQQFPDLHSELNLSSLELGDSALYFCASSVASGNTGELFFGEGSRLTVL.

The V and J genes are TRBV4-3 and TRBJ2-2; 8 bases agree with TRBD2. Germline CDR1 reads LGHNA; CDR2 reads YSLEER. The CDR3 length is 17 residues. Unmatched junction bases numbered 8, after V lost 0 bases and J lost 5 bases. In DNA form, the CDR3 reads TGCGCCAGCAGCCAAGAGACGGGAGGGGTTCGGACCGGGGAGCTGTTTTTT. The encoded protein is CASSQETGGVRTGELFF.